This entry lists 20 T cell receptor beta chains sequenced from one sample in a study of regulatory T cells in long-lasting Graves disease. Time point described: newly diagnosed GD, antithyroid drugs for less than 3 months. The TCR library was prepared using RNA isolated from PBMCs. Building of the TCR beta libraries involved iRepertoire HTBI primers and Arm-PCR of CDR3 regions. TCRdb re-called the multiplex PCR reads through MiXCR, storing one row per CDR3 protein. The repertoire holds hundreds of thousands of distinct CDR3 sequences, with approximately 16% as singletons. The same sample was also used in a study of T cells in Graves' hyperthyroidism and ophthalmopathy.

The starting material was peripheral blood mononuclear cells (PBMCs), obtained at new diagnosis, from a patient treated with antithyroid drugs. These receptors were collected from a man aged 35 to 55 with Graves disease.

At least ten counts were recorded for this clonotype. The rearrangement uses TRBV4-1 and TRBJ2-3; weak D call: TRBD1 (6 bases). V dropped 5 bases and J dropped 2 bases, with 20 bases sitting between them. The germline gives CDR1 MGHRA, CDR2 YSYEKL. This CDR3 comprises 17 residues. This chain's CDR3 is CASSDYTGLGPTDTQYF. In DNA form, the CDR3 reads TGCGCCAGCAGCGACTACACAGGGCTTGGCCCCACAGATACGCAGTATTTT.

This clonotype was counted between two and nine times. The chain has TRBV11-1 and TRBJ2-3, with 12 nucleotides matching TRBD1. V lost 5 bases and J lost 5; bases outside the gene matches: 14. This CDR3 comprises 18 residues. The germline gives CDR1 SGHAT, CDR2 FQDESV (reference sequence). The CDR3 nucleotides read TGTGCCAGCAGCGCAGTCAGCTTCCGGGACAGGGGGCGAGATACGCAGTATTTT. Its protein is CASSAVSFRDRGRDTQYF.

This chain connects TRBV12-3 or TRBV12-4 to TRBJ2-4; 8 nucleotides agree with TRBD1. This CDR3 is 15 amino acids long. V gave up 6 bases and J gave up 4 bases; unmatched junction bases: 8. CDR3 DNA sequence: TGTGCCAGCAGCCAACAGGGGGGATGGAAAAACATTCAGTACTTC. This sequence encodes CASSQQGGWKNIQYF.

Notes on this clonotype: The conserved phenylalanine or tryptophan normally closing the CDR3 is absent here, so this likely arose from a read error. CDR3 amino acids: CASGPTGDDNEQFL. In nucleotides, the CDR3 is TGTGCTAGTGGCCCGACGGGTGACGACAATGAGCAGTTCCTC. The rearrangement joins TRBV12-5 to TRBJ2-1; D uncertain. The CDR3 has 14 residues. The V end lost 6 bases, the J end lost 5 bases, and 14 bases lay between the germline ends. The germline CDR1 and CDR2 sequences are LGHNT and FRNRAP.

V and J are TRBV20-1 and TRBJ2-2; 7 nucleotides line up with TRBD1. CDR1 DFQATT and CDR2 SNEGSKA come from the germline V gene (reference sequence). V shed 3 bases, J shed 4 bases, and the junction held 11 bases outside the gene matches. This CDR3 has 16 residues. In DNA, the CDR3 is TGCAGTGCTAGCGACACCCGACAGGGATCCACCGGGGAGCTGTTTTTT. Amino acids: CSASDTRQGSTGELFF.

This clonotype was detected many times. The chain links TRBV28 to TRBJ2-5, with a possible D match to TRBD2 (6 bases). This CDR3 region has 14 residues. The V gene's germline CDR1 is MDHEN and CDR2 SYDVKM. V was clipped by 4 bases and J by 2 bases, with 11 bases between them. As DNA, the CDR3 is TGTGCCAGCAGTTCCCTCGCGGGGCAAGAGACCCAGTACTTC. Its protein product is CASSSLAGQETQYF.

There are many counts of this clonotype. The rearrangement uses TRBV30 and TRBJ2-3; 7 nucleotides line up with TRBD1. CDR3 length: 12 amino acids. The germline V gene encodes CDR1 GTSNPN and CDR2 SVGIG (reference sequence). V was pared by 8 bases and J by 4 bases, with 6 bases of the junction left unmatched. In DNA, the CDR3 is TGTGCCGGCGACAGGGCGCCAGATACGCAGTATTTT. Protein: CAGDRAPDTQYF. Full variable domain (missing parts from reference TRBV30 and TRBJ2-3): SQTIHQWPATLVQPVGSPLSLECTVEGTSNPNLYWYRQAAGRGLQLLFYSVGIGQISSEVPQNLSASRPQDRQFILSSKKLLLSDSGFYLCAGDRAPDTQYFGPGTRLTVL.

This clonotype was counted at least ten times. V usage is TRBV7-2 and J usage is TRBJ2-5, with 7 nucleotides matching TRBD2. This CDR3 has 14 amino acids. V trimming: 4 bases; J trimming: 5 bases; junction bases outside the gene matches: 7. The V gene's germline CDR1 is SGHTA and CDR2 FQGNSA. The CDR3, as DNA: TGTGCCAGCAGCTCGGATAGCGGGTGGGAGACCCAGTACTTC. Amino acids: CASSSDSGWETQYF.

This clonotype was detected ten times or more. The V and J genes are TRBV18 and TRBJ2-1; 7 bases align to TRBD1. The J segment lost 7 bases and the V segment lost 3 bases, leaving 9 bases of the junction unmatched. CDR3 length: 15 residues. Germline V gives CDR1 KGHSH, CDR2 LQKENI. This CDR3 is CASSPTGQLLNEQFF. Here the CDR3 DNA reads TGTGCCAGCTCACCGACGGGACAGTTGTTAAATGAGCAGTTCTTC.

CDR3 in amino acids: CASSFLQELFF. The CDR3 DNA follows: TGTGCCAGCAGTTTTCTCCAAGAGCTGTTTTTT. This chain uses TRBV12-3 or TRBV12-4 with TRBJ2-2; D call uncertain. V lost 3 bases and J 11 bases, leaving 7 bases between the germline ends. The CDR3 loop spans 11 amino acids.

This clonotype was recorded many times. The V gene is TRBV2, the J gene TRBJ2-5; 8 bases map to TRBD1. The CDR3 spans 13 residues. Germline CDR1 reads SNHLY; CDR2 reads FYNNEI. After removal of 6 bases from V and 4 bases from J, the junction contained 4 bases not matched to a gene. CDR3 sequence reads: CASSRTGRETQYF. CDR3 DNA: TGTGCCAGCAGCCGGACAGGGCGAGAGACCCAGTACTTC.

This clonotype was counted ten times or more. The genes are TRBV30 and TRBJ1-5; D perhaps matches TRBD1 (6 bases). Germline V gives CDR1 GTSNPN, CDR2 SVGIG (reference sequence). This CDR3 contains 14 residues. V was trimmed by 6 bases and J by 2 bases, leaving 14 bases between them. CDR3 loop: CACTKGGGNQPQHF. CDR3 DNA sequence: TGTGCCTGCACCAAGGGGGGAGGCAATCAGCCCCAGCATTTT.

The genes are TRBV29-1 and TRBJ2-7, with unresolved D. V lost 3 bases to trimming and J lost 7 bases, with 16 bases between them. The germline V gene encodes CDR1 SQVTM and CDR2 ANQGSEA. The length of the CDR3 is 13 residues. The CDR3 reads CSVEESSYNEQYF. The DNA for the CDR3 is TGCAGCGTTGAGGAAAGCTCCTACAATGAGCAGTACTTC.

There are many counts of this clonotype. The chain joins TRBV20-1 to TRBJ1-4, with D maybe TRBD1 (5 bases). V was clipped by 4 bases and J by 4 bases, with 10 bases between them. The CDR3 has 13 residues. Germline CDR1 is DFQATT and CDR2 is SNEGSKA (reference sequence). The CDR3 loop reads CSAIRGFNEKLFF. CDR3 nucleotides: TGCAGTGCTATTAGGGGCTTTAATGAAAAACTGTTTTTT.

This clonotype was recorded many times. The chain uses TRBV7-3 and TRBJ2-3; D gene uncertain. This CDR3 is 16 amino acids long. Germline V lookup: CDR1 SGHTA, CDR2 FQGTGA. Trimming pared 1 base from V and 0 bases from J, leaving 11 bases between. The CDR3 DNA follows: TGTGCCAGCAGCTTAAGGGTCGGTGCTAGCACAGATACGCAGTATTTT. Encoded protein: CASSLRVGASTDTQYF.

This clonotype was observed many times. This sequence joins TRBV24-1 and TRBJ2-3; D is unclear. Germline V gene data show CDR1 as KGHDR and CDR2 as SFDVKD. CDR3 length: 16 residues. Between the trimmed V and J ends, which lost 4 bases and 1 base, there was a span of 14 bases. This chain's CDR3 is CATSDFRRRGTDTQYF. The CDR3 DNA reads TGTGCCACCAGTGACTTCAGGCGTCGTGGCACAGATACGCAGTATTTT.

This clonotype was detected only once. The CDR3 region is CASSPAGSYEQYF. The CDR3 DNA reads TGTGCCAGCAGCCCAGCGGGCTCCTACGAGCAGTACTTC. This sequence joins TRBV11-2 and TRBJ2-7; a weak D match, TRBD2 (6 bases). In germline, CDR1 is SGHAT, CDR2 FQNNGV. The length of the CDR3 is 13 residues. Trimming stripped 5 bases from V and 0 bases from J, with 8 bases between.

A few counts support this clonotype. The chain combines TRBV28 with TRBJ1-2; D gene uncertain. From germline, CDR1 is MDHEN and CDR2 SYDVKM. V was shortened by 1 base and J by 5 bases, with 8 bases between the two germline ends. The CDR3 consists of 13 residues. The CDR3: CASSLSAWYGYTF. The DNA for the CDR3 is TGTGCCAGCAGTTTATCCGCCTGGTATGGCTACACCTTC.

Many counts were recorded for this clonotype. The rearrangement links TRBV20-1 to TRBJ2-7; tentative D call: TRBD2 (6 bases). This CDR3 spans 17 amino acids. V lost 5 bases, J lost 0 bases, and 23 bases lay in between. CDR1 and CDR2 from the germline V gene are DFQATT and SNEGSKA (reference sequence). The CDR3 spells CSAHRPSRDSHSYEQYF. The CDR3 coding sequence is TGCAGTGCTCACCGACCATCTAGGGACTCACACTCCTACGAGCAGTACTTC.

This clonotype was counted ten times or more. The chain has TRBV5-1 and TRBJ2-7; tentative D call: TRBD1 (6 bases). The CDR3 consists of 15 residues. Germline V CDR1 and CDR2: SGHRS, YFSETQ. Trimming pared 0 bases from V and 2 bases from J, leaving 12 bases between. CDR3 residues: CASSLVQGNAYEQYF. The CDR3 DNA is TGCGCCAGCAGCTTGGTGCAGGGGAATGCCTACGAGCAGTACTTC.